A single sample is the source of the 23 T cell receptor beta chains below, sequenced in a study of early T cells in non-severe SARS-CoV-2 infection. TCRdb fed the 5' RACE reads into MiXCR, producing one record per CDR3 protein. Of tens of thousands of distinct CDR3 sequences listed, under 4.5% are singletons. The sequenced sample was whole blood. These receptors all come from an adult who was a healthcare worker with PCR-confirmed SARS-CoV-2 infection or an uninfected control (not recorded which).

In this sample, this clonotype turned up many times. V and J are TRBV4-1 and TRBJ1-3; no definite D call. CDR1 and CDR2 (germline): MGHRA, YSYEKL. The V and J ends lost 2 bases and 0 bases respectively, with 11 bases between them. The CDR3 runs to 16 residues. CDR3 region: CASSQFPWPSGNTIYF. Written as DNA, the CDR3 is TGCGCCAGCAGCCAATTTCCGTGGCCCTCTGGAAACACCATATATTTT.

This clonotype was seen many times. This sequence joins TRBV6-6 and TRBJ2-2; D remains ambiguous. The germline V gene has CDR1 MNHNY and CDR2 SVGAGI (reference sequence). The CDR3 runs to 13 residues. Trimming shortened V by 8 bases and J by 8 bases, and 15 bases separated the two germline ends. The CDR3 region has the DNA TGTGCCAGCCTGGCCCTGTTTGTTGGGGAGCTGTTTTTT. Translated: CASLALFVGELFF.

The chain uses TRBV6-5 and TRBJ2-7, with 8 nucleotides matching TRBD1. CDR1 and CDR2 from the germline V gene are MNHEY and SVGAGI. This CDR3 region has 15 residues. V lost 6 bases, J lost 0 bases, and 7 bases stayed unmatched. The CDR3 nucleotides read TGTGCCAGCAGCTGGGGACAGGCTAGCTCCTACGAGCAGTACTTC. Translation: CASSWGQASSYEQYF.

This clonotype came up many times. V and J are TRBV11-2 and TRBJ2-7; D unresolved. V lost 6 bases and J 3 bases, leaving 21 bases between the germline ends. Germline CDR1 reads SGHAT; CDR2 reads FQNNGV. The CDR3 runs to 16 residues. The CDR3 region is CASRPIPRNRGYEQYF. The DNA for the CDR3 is TGTGCCAGCAGGCCGATTCCCCGTAATCGAGGCTACGAGCAGTACTTC.

In this sample, this clonotype turned up many times. The gene calls are TRBV5-1 and TRBJ2-1, with 7 bases aligning to TRBD2. Germline values: CDR1 SGHRS, CDR2 YFSETQ. CDR3 size: 15 residues. V shed 2 bases and J 0 bases; nucleotides not matched to a gene: 2. This chain's CDR3 is CASSFGGSSYNEQFF. CDR3 DNA: TGCGCCAGCAGCTTCGGGGGGAGCTCCTACAATGAGCAGTTCTTC.

This clonotype was picked up many times. The CDR3: CASRRDTNTGELFF. CDR3 coding DNA: TGTGCCAGTAGGAGAGACACGAACACCGGGGAGCTGTTTTTT. V is TRBV19 and J is TRBJ2-2; no clear D. V lost 6 bases and J 0 bases, leaving 8 bases between the germline ends. Germline CDR1 and CDR2: LNHDA and SQIVND (reference sequence). The CDR3 spans 14 residues.

This clonotype was counted ten times or more. In DNA form, the CDR3 reads TGTGCCAGCAGCCTTGACAGTTGGGGTGCCTCCTACAATGAGCAGTTCTTC. Amino acids: CASSLDSWGASYNEQFF. This rearrangement joins TRBV7-9 to TRBJ2-1, with D possibly being TRBD1 (5 bases). Germline V gene data show CDR1 as SEHNR and CDR2 as FQNEAQ (reference sequence). V lost 5 bases and J lost 0, with 17 bases in between. The CDR3 consists of 17 residues. The full variable domain, completed using reference TRBV7-9 and TRBJ2-1, is DTGVSQNPRHKITKRGQNVTFRCDPISEHNRLYWYRQTLGQGPEFLTYFQNEAQLEKSRLLSDRFSAERPKGSFSTLEIQRTEQGDSAMYLCASSLDSWGASYNEQFFGPGTRLTVL.

This clonotype appeared many times. The V and J genes are TRBV29-1 and TRBJ1-2; 10 positions agree with TRBD1. The CDR3 covers 12 residues. Per the germline V gene, CDR1 is SQVTM and CDR2 is ANQGSEA. J was trimmed by 4 bases and V by 6 bases; bases with no gene match: 2. CDR3 in DNA: TGCAGCGTGGGACAGGGGAGCTATGGCTACACCTTC. Translated: CSVGQGSYGYTF.

Many counts were recorded for this clonotype. The chain couples TRBV18 to TRBJ2-1, with 9 bases lining up with TRBD1. The CDR3 loop spans 18 amino acids. Trimming removed 3 bases from V and 6 bases from J; junction bases left unmatched: 15. CDR1 is KGHSH, CDR2 LQKENI, per germline. The CDR3 coding sequence is TGTGCCAGCTCACCCGGACAGGGGACGGAACGGGGCGGCAATGAGCAGTTCTTC. Translation gives CASSPGQGTERGGNEQFF.

This clonotype was recorded at least ten times. The chain couples TRBV27 to TRBJ2-1; no firm D call. The CDR3 extends over 15 amino acids. Germline V gene lookup returns CDR1 MNHEY and CDR2 SMNVEV (reference sequence). Deletions cut 2 bases from V and 7 bases from J, with 15 bases between. As DNA, the CDR3 is TGTGCCAGCAGTTTACTGGAGTCCCAGGCTAATGAGCAGTTCTTC. Translating gives CASSLLESQANEQFF.

This clonotype showed up many times. The genes are TRBV29-1 and TRBJ2-3, with 12 bases matching TRBD2. The CDR3 is 14 residues long. After removal of 8 bases from V and 6 bases from J, the junction contained 9 bases not matched to a gene. The germline V gene has CDR1 SQVTM and CDR2 ANQGSEA. CDR3 sequence reads: CSFAPSGRADTQYF. The DNA for the CDR3 is TGCAGCTTTGCACCTAGCGGGAGGGCTGATACGCAGTATTTT.

A few counts support this clonotype. The gene calls are TRBV5-6 and TRBJ2-3, with D unresolved. V was clipped by 4 bases and J by 6 bases, with 15 bases between them. There are 14 residues in the CDR3. Looked up from germline, CDR1 is SGHDT and CDR2 is YYEEEE. CDR3 protein: CASSINPYSDTQYF. CDR3 nucleotides: TGTGCCAGCAGCATTAACCCCTACTCGGATACGCAGTATTTT.

J is TRBJ2-2 and V is TRBV20-1; D is undetermined. V was trimmed by 2 bases and J by 1 base, leaving 8 bases between them. CDR1 DFQATT and CDR2 SNEGSKA come from the germline V gene (reference sequence). The CDR3 is 14 residues long. The CDR3 here is CSARRQMNTGELFF. For the CDR3, the DNA is TGCAGTGCTAGAAGGCAGATGAACACCGGGGAGCTGTTTTTT.

In its sample, this clonotype was seen many times. V gene TRBV10-3 combines with J gene TRBJ2-7, with D perhaps matching TRBD2 (6 bases). Germline lookup yields CDR1 ENHRY and CDR2 SYGVKD. CDR3 length: 13 residues. The ends were cut back, 5 bases at V and 6 bases at J, with 14 bases in the middle. The CDR3 loop reads CAISREDGGEQYF. In DNA, the CDR3 is TGTGCCATCAGTCGAGAGGACGGGGGCGAGCAGTACTTC.

This clonotype was picked up many times. This chain connects TRBV7-8 to TRBJ2-1, with 8 positions matching TRBD1. The CDR3 loop spans 16 amino acids. Germline trimming cut 5 bases from V and 12 bases from J; bases unmatched to any gene: 18. Germline CDR1 SGHVS, CDR2 FQNEAQ. The CDR3, as DNA: TGTGCCAGCAGCCCAAAGGCCCCGGGACAGGCGCATGGGCAGTTCTTC. This gives the protein CASSPKAPGQAHGQFF.

There are a few counts of this clonotype. The CDR3 protein is CASSPRNIQYF. For the CDR3, the DNA is TGTGCCAGCAGCCCACGAAACATTCAGTACTTC. This sequence joins TRBV7-2 and TRBJ2-4; D unclear. CDR1 and CDR2 from the germline V gene are SGHTA and FQGNSA. This CDR3 contains 11 residues. Trimming shortened V by 5 bases and J by 6 bases, and 5 bases separated the two germline ends. The entire variable domain, with the rest obtained from reference TRBV7-2 and TRBJ2-4, is as follows: GAGVSQSPSNKVTEKGKDVELRCDPISGHTALYWYRQSLGQGLEFLIYFQGNSAPDKSGLPSDRFSAERTGGSVSTLTIQRTQQEDSAVYLCASSPRNIQYFGAGTRLSVL.

This clonotype showed up many times. The chain links TRBV4-2 to TRBJ1-2; the match to TRBD1 covers 8 bases. This CDR3 contains 15 residues. Unmatched junction bases numbered 5, after V lost 3 bases and J lost 2 bases. Per germline, CDR1 LGHNA and CDR2 YNFKEQ. The CDR3 region is CASSQPGQGNYGYTF. CDR3 coding DNA: TGTGCCAGCAGCCAGCCTGGACAGGGCAACTATGGCTACACCTTC.

This clonotype was observed at least ten times. V is TRBV5-5 and J is TRBJ2-5; D is perhaps TRBD1 (5 bases). V shed 1 base and J shed 0 bases, with 10 bases lying between them. CDR1 is SGHKS, CDR2 YYEKEE, per germline (reference sequence). This CDR3 has 15 residues. The chain's CDR3 is CASSLLGADQETQYF. The CDR3 DNA follows: TGTGCCAGCAGCTTGCTAGGGGCAGACCAAGAGACCCAGTACTTC.

The table lists this clonotype with a few counts. The chain combines TRBV10-3 with TRBJ2-5, with TRBD2 matching 14 bases. The V segment lost 10 bases and the J segment 2 bases; nucleotides outside the gene matches: 9. The germline V gene has CDR1 ENHRY and CDR2 SYGVKD. This CDR3 contains 16 residues. The CDR3 is CATALGLAGGQETQYF. The CDR3 DNA reads as TGTGCCACCGCTCTCGGACTAGCGGGAGGACAAGAGACCCAGTACTTC.

This clonotype was found a few times. This rearrangement joins TRBV19 to TRBJ2-7, with 7 bases identical to TRBD2. Germline loops: CDR1 LNHDA, CDR2 SQIVND (reference sequence). The CDR3 covers 14 residues. The J segment lost 2 bases and the V segment lost 6 bases, leaving 7 bases of the junction unmatched. The CDR3 DNA follows: TGTGCCAGTAGCCAGCGGGGTCCTCCCTACGAGCAGTACTTC. This sequence encodes CASSQRGPPYEQYF.

This clonotype came up many times. The gene calls are TRBV7-9 and TRBJ1-2, with D possibly being TRBD1 (5 bases). The CDR3 totals 13 residues. In germline, CDR1 is SEHNR, CDR2 FQNEAQ (reference sequence). V was shortened by 5 bases and J by 1 base, with 8 bases between the two germline ends. CDR3 DNA: TGTGCCAGCAGCATAGGGGATAACTATGGCTACACCTTC. Its protein product is CASSIGDNYGYTF. The entire variable domain, with the rest obtained from reference TRBV7-9 and TRBJ1-2, is as follows: DTGVSQNPRHKITKRGQNVTFRCDPISEHNRLYWYRQTLGQGPEFLTYFQNEAQLEKSRLLSDRFSAERPKGSFSTLEIQRTEQGDSAMYLCASSIGDNYGYTFGSGTRLTVV.

This clonotype was observed at least ten times. This chain uses TRBV20-1 with TRBJ2-3, with D perhaps TRBD1 or TRBD2 (5 bases each). CDR1 is DFQATT, CDR2 SNEGSKA, per germline (reference sequence). CDR3 length: 14 amino acids. Between the trimmed V and J ends, which lost 2 bases and 3 bases, there was a span of 12 bases. The CDR3 DNA reads as TGCAGTGCTAGATCTAGAGGGGTTACAGATACGCAGTATTTT. It encodes CSARSRGVTDTQYF.

In its sample, this clonotype was seen many times. This sequence joins TRBV11-2 and TRBJ2-7; D gene unclear. The V end was cut by 3 bases, the J end by 2 bases, with 11 bases between. The CDR3 runs 14 residues. In germline, CDR1 is SGHAT, CDR2 FQNNGV. DNA of the CDR3: TGTGCCAGCAGCTTTGATCAGGCCCCCTACGAGCAGTACTTC. It codes for CASSFDQAPYEQYF.